Many counts were recorded for the clone carrying this T cell receptor (beta chain). The antigen is undetermined. The sample originates from a study of T cells in Graves' hyperthyroidism and ophthalmopathy. Background on the study: The blood sample was taken at first diagnosis, before treatment began. Whole-study findings and limits: Most thyroid clonotypes with frequency above 0.001 were detected in blood.

The CDR3 regions of TCR beta were amplified from RNA transcripts. RT-PCR in the first round (using the HTBI primer set) targeted the TCR CDR3. Via MiXCR, TCRdb re-called the multiplex PCR reads, giving one row per CDR3 protein. The sample lists a few hundred thousand distinct CDR3 sequences, 15% to 19% occurring once. This CDR3 has 14 amino acids. V was shortened by 2 bases and J by 4 bases, with 11 bases between the two germline ends. In making diagnoses, clinical symptoms, serum thyroxine and TRAb, thyroid ultrasound and orbital computed tomography were all used. The PBMCs were sourced from fresh peripheral blood (around 9.3 ml).

This TCR was recovered from a woman between 18 and 29 years old with Graves' hyperthyroidism. The genes are TRBV12-3 or TRBV12-4 and TRBJ1-2; D is ambiguous. Material: blood. CDR3: CASSLRDGGYGYTF. Here the CDR3 DNA reads TGTGCCAGCAGTTTAAGGGATGGAGGCTATGGCTACACCTTC.